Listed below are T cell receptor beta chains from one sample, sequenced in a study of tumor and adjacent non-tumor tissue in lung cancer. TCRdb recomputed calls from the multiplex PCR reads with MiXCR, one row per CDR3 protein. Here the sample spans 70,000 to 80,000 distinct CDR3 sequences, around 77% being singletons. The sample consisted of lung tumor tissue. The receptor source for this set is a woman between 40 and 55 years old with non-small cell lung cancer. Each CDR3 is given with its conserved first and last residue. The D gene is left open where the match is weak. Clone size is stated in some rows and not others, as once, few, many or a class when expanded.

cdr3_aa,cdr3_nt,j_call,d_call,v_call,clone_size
CASSLGGEAFF,TGTGCCAGCAGTCTAGGCGGTGAAGCTTTCTTT,TRBJ1-1,.,TRBV12-3/TRBV12-4,many
CAISDRANQPLYF,TGCGCCATCTCGGACAGGGCTAATCAGCCCCTGTATTTT,TRBJ1-5,TRBD1,TRBV10-2,.
CASRPGLGFSPLHF,TGTGCCAGTAGGCCCGGCTTGGGGTTCTCACCCCTCCACTTT,TRBJ1-6,.,TRBV5-4,.
CASNHGGSYVYEQYF,TGTGCCAGCAACCATGGCGGGAGCTATGTTTACGAGCAGTACTTC,TRBJ2-7,TRBD2,TRBV6-8,.
CANHSGGPTYEQFF,TGTGCCAACCACTCAGGGGGGCCAACCTACGAGCAGTTCTTC,TRBJ2-1,.,TRBV6-2/TRBV6-3,.
CDSSATGLLYGYTF,TGTGACAGCAGCGCAACAGGATTGCTATATGGCTACACCTTC,TRBJ1-2,.,TRBV6-1,.
CSVKGTSTDGELFF,TGCAGCGTTAAGGGCACCTCGACAGACGGGGAGCTGTTTTTT,TRBJ2-2,.,TRBV29-1,few
CASVDSSYNSPLHF,TGTGCCAGCGTCGACAGCTCCTATAATTCACCACTCCACTTT,TRBJ1-6,.,TRBV27,.
CASSLRLAGFTEISGTNVLTF,TGTGCCAGCAGCTTAAGACTAGCGGGGTTCACCGAGATCTCTGGGACCAACGTTCTAACTTTC,TRBJ2-6,TRBD2,TRBV11-2,.
CASSSSSSRGQGPNYGYTF,.,TRBJ1-2,.,TRBV6-2/TRBV6-3,many
CANSQDRVAAYNEQFF,TGTGCCAACAGTCAAGATCGAGTAGCGGCCTACAATGAGCAGTTCTTC,TRBJ2-1,.,TRBV4-2,.
CATSDPLQQFSSIDTQYF,TGTGCCACCAGTGATCCCCTCCAGCAGTTTTCGAGCATAGATACGCAGTATTTT,TRBJ2-3,.,TRBV24-1,.
CASSLIGGTDTQYF,TGTGCCAGCAGCTTAATCGGGGGGACAGATACGCAATATTTT,TRBJ2-3,.,TRBV7-2,.
CSARSGNTQETQYF,TGCAGTGCTAGGTCCGGCAATACTCAAGAGACCCAGTACTTC,TRBJ2-5,.,TRBV20-1,many
CASSFSVVTDNEQFF,TGTGCCAGCAGCTTTAGCGTAGTTACGGACAATGAGCAGTTCTTC,TRBJ2-1,.,TRBV13,many
CASSLDYETGIEELLF,TGTGCCAGCAGCTTAGACTACGAGACAGGAATCGAAGAACTGCTTTTT,TRBJ1-4,.,TRBV11-1,once
CVSSSRGTAEAFF,TGTGTCAGCAGCTCCAGGGGTACCGCTGAAGCTTTCTTT,TRBJ1-1,.,TRBV6-6,.
CASSQGLTDTQCF,TGTGCCAGCAGCCAAGGCCTTACGGATACGCAGTGTTTT,TRBJ2-3,.,TRBV14,.
CGISLDRNQPHHF,TGTGGCATCAGCTTAGACAGAAATCAGCCCCATCATTTT,TRBJ1-5,.,TRBV11-2,once
CASSQGRGGTEAFF,TGTGCCAGCAGCCAGGGCAGGGGAGGGACTGAAGCTTTCTTT,TRBJ1-1,.,TRBV14,.
CTSSLADNSYEQYF,TGTACCAGCTCCCTAGCGGACAACTCGTACGAGCAGTACTTC,TRBJ2-7,TRBD2,TRBV6-1,.
CSVSTGDDEKYF,TGCAGCGTATCGACAGGGGACGACGAGAAGTACTTC,TRBJ2-7,TRBD1,TRBV29-1,once
CASRMGQGTYNEQFF,TGCGCCAGCAGAATGGGCCAGGGAACCTACAACGAGCAGTTCTTC,TRBJ2-1,.,TRBV4-1,.
CSVSPGTGHEQYF,TGCAGCGTTAGTCCCGGGACAGGCCATGAGCAGTATTTC,TRBJ2-7,TRBD1,TRBV29-1,.
CASSLGRQLTSTDTQYF,TGTGCCAGCAGCTTGGGGAGACAGCTAACTAGCACAGATACGCAGTATTTT,TRBJ2-3,.,TRBV5-5,many
CASSPSMETFF,TGTGCCAGCAGTCCCTCTATGGAAACTTTCTTT,TRBJ1-1,.,TRBV6-2/TRBV6-3,.
CASRDNSGREEYF,TGCGCCAGTAGAGACAATTCGGGGCGGGAGGAGTATTTT,TRBJ2-3,TRBD2,TRBV2,.
CASNSSTGDLFF,TGTGCCAGCAACTCAAGTACCGGGGACCTGTTTTTT,TRBJ2-2,.,TRBV12-3/TRBV12-4,.